This T cell receptor (beta chain) was sequenced during a study of shared clonotypes between healthy human individuals. CD45RO-negative CD8 cells positively selected for CCR7 made up the naive population, which excluded terminally differentiated effector memory CD45RA+ cells. Generated by immunoSEQ multiplex PCR, the TCRdb table keeps only in-frame clones and is missing some. In the table there are some 630,000 clones, around 96% of which are singletons. Germline CDR1 SGDLS, CDR2 YYNGEE. The CDR3 is 15 amino acids. The germline V and J ends were trimmed by 0 bases and 2 bases, with 12 bases remaining between them.

Sequencing was done on a sample of naive CD8+ T cells sorted from blood. The receptor was isolated from a woman in her twenties or thirties in good health. J is TRBJ2-7 and V is TRBV9; no clear D gene. The chain's CDR3 is CASSVGKSPTYEQYF. The CDR3 DNA follows: TGTGCCAGCAGCGTAGGTAAATCCCCCACCTACGAGCAGTACTTC.